The 10 T cell receptor beta chains given below trace back to one sample, sequenced in a study of identical twins. Each CDR3 protein gets one entry after TCRdb re-called the 5' RACE reads with MiXCR. The sample holds some 440,000 distinct CDR3 sequences, 24% seen once. These data also formed part of another study, on T cells expressing NK-cell markers.

The specimen was CD4+ T cells sorted from blood. These receptors all come from a woman between 18 and 29 years old in good health.

This clonotype turned up a few times. The CDR3 DNA reads TGCAGTGCTAGAGAGGGGGGGAATCAGCCCCAGCATTTT. This sequence encodes CSAREGGNQPQHF. The rearrangement joins TRBV20-1 to TRBJ1-5; possible D gene TRBD1, 5 bases. This CDR3 has 13 amino acids. CDR1 and CDR2 from the germline V gene are DFQATT and SNEGSKA (reference sequence). V was cut by 0 bases and J by 4 bases, with 7 bases left in between.

This clonotype has only a few counts. This chain joins TRBV5-6 and TRBJ2-7; D is possibly TRBD1 (6 bases). Germline assignment: CDR1 SGHDT and CDR2 YYEEEE. V dropped 0 bases and J dropped 4 bases, with 11 bases sitting between them. This CDR3 has 14 amino acids. The CDR3 reads CASSLALGTYEQYF. Written as DNA, the CDR3 is TGTGCCAGCAGCTTGGCGTTAGGGACATACGAGCAGTACTTC.

This chain uses TRBV5-1 with TRBJ1-5; TRBD1 matches at 8 bases. The CDR3 is 15 residues long. CDR1 SGHRS and CDR2 YFSETQ come from the germline V gene. V shed 5 bases and J 5 bases; nucleotides not matched to a gene: 9. The CDR3 DNA sequence: TGCGCCAGCAGATTAGGGACAGGCCCACATCAGCCCCAGCATTTT. Translation gives CASRLGTGPHQPQHF.

The V and J genes are TRBV12-3 or TRBV12-4 and TRBJ2-1; D ambiguous. Trimming left V 2 bases short and J 5 bases short, with 13 bases between. The CDR3 runs to 15 residues. In DNA, the CDR3 is TGTGCCAGCAGTTTACAAGGGTGGTGGGACAATGAGCAGTTCTTC. Protein product: CASSLQGWWDNEQFF.

This clonotype turned up a few times. The chain links TRBV27 to TRBJ2-7, with a tentative D call TRBD2 (6 bases). The V end lost 6 bases, the J end lost 4 bases, and 19 bases lay between the germline ends. CDR3 length equals 15 residues. CDR1 and CDR2 (germline): MNHEY, SMNVEV (reference sequence). The CDR3 coding sequence is TGTGCCAGCAGGGGTTTGCGGGAAAAGCTTTACGAGCAGTACTTC. As protein: CASRGLREKLYEQYF.

This clonotype was recorded many times. The chain has TRBV5-1 and TRBJ2-2, with D unclear. V lost 0 bases and J lost 5, with 5 bases in between. CDR3 size: 13 residues. Germline values: CDR1 SGHRS, CDR2 YFSETQ. The CDR3 region has the DNA TGCGCCAGCAGCTTGGCGCGGACCGGGGAGCTGTTTTTT. It specifies CASSLARTGELFF.

This sequence joins TRBV6-1 and TRBJ1-4, with D hard to call. The germline V gene encodes CDR1 MNHNS and CDR2 SASEGT. CDR3 length: 14 residues. V shed 3 bases and J shed 7 bases, with 12 bases lying between them. In DNA, the CDR3 is TGTGCCAGCAGTGACCGGACGGGCGCTGAAAAACTGTTTTTT. Amino acids: CASSDRTGAEKLFF.

This clonotype has just a few counts. This chain uses TRBV20-1 with TRBJ2-3; D is unresolved. CDR3 length: 16 residues. The germline CDR1 and CDR2 sequences are DFQATT and SNEGSKA (reference sequence). The V gene lost 5 bases and the J gene lost 0 bases, with 18 bases spanning the gap. CDR3 in DNA: TGCAGTGCTGGTGGTACAGACCGATTTAGCACAGATACGCAGTATTTT. Protein sequence: CSAGGTDRFSTDTQYF.

The chain couples TRBV7-2 to TRBJ2-7; 7 bases match TRBD1. This CDR3 spans 15 amino acids. Germline trimming cut 5 bases from V and 4 bases from J; bases unmatched to any gene: 11. CDR1 is SGHTA, CDR2 FQGNSA, per germline. The CDR3, as DNA: TGTGCCAGCAGCGTTAGGATAGGGGGCGATTACGAGCAGTACTTC. This gives the protein CASSVRIGGDYEQYF. The variable domain in full, with the rest retrieved from reference TRBV7-2 and TRBJ2-7, is GAGVSQSPSNKVTEKGKDVELRCDPISGHTALYWYRQSLGQGLEFLIYFQGNSAPDKSGLPSDRFSAERTGGSVSTLTIQRTQQEDSAVYLCASSVRIGGDYEQYFGPGTRLTVT.

The chain links TRBV6-2 or TRBV6-3 to TRBJ2-1; 10 positions match TRBD1. The CDR3 spans 13 residues. Per the germline V gene, CDR1 is MNHEY and CDR2 is SVGEGT. V trimming: 7 bases; J trimming: 6 bases; junction bases outside the gene matches: 3. Written as DNA, the CDR3 is TGTGCCAGCATCGACAGGGGGCCCAATGAGCAGTTCTTC. It yields the protein CASIDRGPNEQFF.